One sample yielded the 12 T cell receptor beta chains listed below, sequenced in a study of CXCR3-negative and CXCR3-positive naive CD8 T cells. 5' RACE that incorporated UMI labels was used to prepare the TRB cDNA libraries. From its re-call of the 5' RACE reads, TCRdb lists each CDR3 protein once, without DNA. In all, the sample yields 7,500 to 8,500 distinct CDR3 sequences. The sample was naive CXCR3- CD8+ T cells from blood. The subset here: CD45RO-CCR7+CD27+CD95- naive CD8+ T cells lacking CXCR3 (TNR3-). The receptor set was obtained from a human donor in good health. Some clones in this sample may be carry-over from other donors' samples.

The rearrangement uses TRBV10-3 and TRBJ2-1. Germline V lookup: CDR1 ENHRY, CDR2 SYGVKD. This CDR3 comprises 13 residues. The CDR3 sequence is CAISEEEVYEQFF.

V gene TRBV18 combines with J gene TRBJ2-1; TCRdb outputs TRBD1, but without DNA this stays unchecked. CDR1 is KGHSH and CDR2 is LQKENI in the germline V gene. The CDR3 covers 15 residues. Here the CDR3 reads CASSGQELGDNEQFF.

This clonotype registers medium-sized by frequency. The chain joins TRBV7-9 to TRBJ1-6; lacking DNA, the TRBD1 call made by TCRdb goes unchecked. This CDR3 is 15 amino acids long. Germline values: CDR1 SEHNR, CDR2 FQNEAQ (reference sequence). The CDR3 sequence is CASSPPVASNSPLHF.

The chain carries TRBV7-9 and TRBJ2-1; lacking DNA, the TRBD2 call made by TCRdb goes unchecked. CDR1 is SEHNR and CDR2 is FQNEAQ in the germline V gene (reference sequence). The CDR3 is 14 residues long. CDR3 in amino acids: CASSLPSRTPSPFF.

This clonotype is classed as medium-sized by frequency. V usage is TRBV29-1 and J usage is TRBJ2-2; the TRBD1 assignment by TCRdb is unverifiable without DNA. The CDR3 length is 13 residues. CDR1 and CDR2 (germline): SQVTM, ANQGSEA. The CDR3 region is CSAHGAFTGELFF.

The CDR3 is CSVPSKKETQYF. V and J are TRBV29-1 and TRBJ2-5; the TCRdb call, TRBD2, lacks DNA for checking. Per germline, CDR1 SQVTM and CDR2 ANQGSEA. CDR3 length equals 12 residues.

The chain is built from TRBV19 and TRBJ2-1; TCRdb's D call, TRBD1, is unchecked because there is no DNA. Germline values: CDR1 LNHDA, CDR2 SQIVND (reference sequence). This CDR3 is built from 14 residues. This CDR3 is CASSLGQGAPEQFF. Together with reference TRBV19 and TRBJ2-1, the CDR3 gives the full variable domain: DGGITQSPKYLFRKEGQNVTLSCEQNLNHDAMYWYRQDPGQGLRLIYYSQIVNDFQKGDIAEGYSVSREKKESFPLTVTSAQKNPTAFYLCASSLGQGAPEQFFGPGTRLTVL.

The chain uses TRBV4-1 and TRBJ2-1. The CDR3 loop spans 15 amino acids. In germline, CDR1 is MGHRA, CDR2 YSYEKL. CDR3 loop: CASSPRRGSYNEQFF.

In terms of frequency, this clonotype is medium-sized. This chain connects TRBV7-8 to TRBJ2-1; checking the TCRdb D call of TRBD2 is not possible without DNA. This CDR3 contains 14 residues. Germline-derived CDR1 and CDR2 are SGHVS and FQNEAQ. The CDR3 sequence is CASSRLAGAVEQFF.

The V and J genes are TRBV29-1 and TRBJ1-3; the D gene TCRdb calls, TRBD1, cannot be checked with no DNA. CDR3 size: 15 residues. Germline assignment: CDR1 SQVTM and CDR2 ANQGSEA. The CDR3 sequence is CSVVGQGGSGNTIYF.

This CDR3 reads CASSRLAGSTSDTQYF. This rearrangement joins TRBV5-4 to TRBJ2-3; there is no DNA to check the TCRdb D call of TRBD2. Germline V gene data show CDR1 as SGHNT and CDR2 as YYREEE (reference sequence). The CDR3 spans 16 residues.

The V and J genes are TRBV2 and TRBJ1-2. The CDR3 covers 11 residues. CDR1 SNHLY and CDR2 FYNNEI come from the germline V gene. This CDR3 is CASSIEDGYTF.